This T cell receptor beta chain was sequenced for a study of chemoradiotherapy in HPV16-positive cancers. TCRdb's copy holds only in-frame clones and misses some; the assay was immunoSEQ multiplex PCR. This table has approximately 58,000 clones, more than 90% appearing once. Turning to this clone: Its target is unknown.

Study-wide points: In HPV16-positive patients, HPV-responsive T-cell expansion tracked better recurrence-free survival. Candidate HPV-specific clones and E7-related TCR motifs grew in tumor during treatment.

CDR3 size: 15 residues. Germline V gene sequence: CDR1 SEHNR, CDR2 FQNEAQ (reference sequence). Trimming took 4 bases from V and 5 from J, leaving 18 bases between them. The source of this sequence is a human donor with HPV-associated anogenital cancer. The sample consisted of blood, taken from a patient who underwent chemoradiotherapy. V is TRBV7-9 and J is TRBJ2-7, with a tentative D call TRBD2 (6 bases). CDR3 DNA: TGTGCCAGCAGCTCTATCGGGAGAGGGCTTAACGAGCAGTACTTC. Its translation is CASSSIGRGLNEQYF.